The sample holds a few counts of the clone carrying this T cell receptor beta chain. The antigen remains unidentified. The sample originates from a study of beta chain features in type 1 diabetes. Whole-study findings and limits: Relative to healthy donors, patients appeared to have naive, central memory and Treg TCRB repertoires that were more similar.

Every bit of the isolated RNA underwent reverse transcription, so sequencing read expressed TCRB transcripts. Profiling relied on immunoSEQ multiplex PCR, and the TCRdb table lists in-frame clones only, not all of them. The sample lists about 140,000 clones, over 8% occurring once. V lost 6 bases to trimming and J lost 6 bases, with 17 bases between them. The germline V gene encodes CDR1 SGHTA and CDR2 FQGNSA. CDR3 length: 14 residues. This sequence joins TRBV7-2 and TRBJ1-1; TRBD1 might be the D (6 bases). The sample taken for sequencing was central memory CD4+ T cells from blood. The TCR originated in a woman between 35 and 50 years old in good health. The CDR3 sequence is CASRGGLKGAEAFF. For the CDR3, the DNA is TGTGCCAGCAGAGGGGGTCTAAAGGGGGCTGAAGCTTTCTTT.